This record covers a single T cell receptor beta chain. No antigen is known for it. The V gene's germline CDR1 is SQVTM and CDR2 ANQGSEA. V shed 1 base and J shed 9 bases, with 13 bases lying between them. The CDR3 is 12 amino acids. This sample is drawn from a study of beta chain features in type 1 diabetes. General study findings and limits: Naive, central memory and Treg TCRB repertoires seemed to resemble each other more closely in patients than they did in healthy donors. There was a moderate but significant shortening of TCRB CDR3s in all four CD4+ subsets of Type 1 diabetes patients. Cells with high TCR expression could be over-represented by cDNA sequencing.

The study reverse transcribed the entire isolated RNA, so it sequenced expressed TCRB transcripts. The data were produced by immunoSEQ multiplex PCR, yet TCRdb's version contains in-frame clones alone and is incomplete. The sample records just over 450,000 clones, approximately 28% being singletons. On average, the one heparinised blood draw given by each donor was about 120 mL. The clonotype was recovered from a man aged 18-30 years in good health. J is TRBJ2-7 and V is TRBV29-1; unclear D gene. The sample comprised naive CD4+ T cells from blood. CDR3 sequence reads: CSVEGRPDGQYF. The CDR3 bases are TGCAGCGTTGAAGGACGGCCTGACGGGCAGTACTTC.